The 26 T cell receptor beta chains in this list originate from one sample, sequenced in a study of blood T cells in healthy people across ages. A second about 7 to 12 cycle PCR used barcoded and J-beta primers. TCRdb re-derived calls from the 5' RACE reads in MiXCR, one entry per CDR3 protein. The table records 540,000 or so distinct CDR3 sequences, 25% to 30% of them present only once. The sequencing input was blood. The receptors shown here come from a woman in her seventies in good health.

The V call is TRBV7-6, the J call TRBJ2-2; D might be TRBD2 (5 bases). The germline V gene has CDR1 SGHVS and CDR2 FNYEAQ. CDR3 length: 15 amino acids. Trimming stripped 2 bases from V and 2 bases from J, with 9 bases between. CDR3 sequence (DNA): TGTGCCAGCAGCTTATCGCGGGTAAACACCGGGGAGCTGTTTTTT. Translation: CASSLSRVNTGELFF. The variable domain in full, with the rest retrieved from reference TRBV7-6 and TRBJ2-2, is GAGVSQSPRYKVTKRGQDVALRCDPISGHVSLYWYRQALGQGPEFLTYFNYEAQQDKSGLPNDRFSAERPEGSISTLTIQRTEQRDSAMYRCASSLSRVNTGELFFGEGSRLTVL.

The chain carries TRBV6-5 and TRBJ1-2, with 8 nucleotides matching TRBD1. Germline V lookup: CDR1 MNHEY, CDR2 SVGAGI. This CDR3 comprises 15 residues. The trim removed 5 bases at V and 3 bases at J, leaving 8 bases unmatched. This CDR3 reads CASSLRTGYHYGYTF. The CDR3 nucleotides are TGTGCCAGCAGTCTACGGACAGGGTATCACTATGGCTACACCTTC.

The J gene is TRBJ2-5, the V gene TRBV5-1; perhaps D is TRBD1 or TRBD2 (5 bases each). Germline CDR1 SGHRS, CDR2 YFSETQ. CDR3 length: 15 amino acids. V lost 3 bases, J lost 5 bases, and 17 bases lay in between. CDR3 sequence (DNA): TGCGCCAGCAGCTGGACCGGGACGCCAGAGGAGACCCAGTACTTC. Amino acids: CASSWTGTPEETQYF. Looking up the rest from reference TRBV5-1 and TRBJ2-5 gives the full variable domain: KAGVTQTPRYLIKTRGQQVTLSCSPISGHRSVSWYQQTPGQGLQFLFEYFSETQRNKGNFPGRFSGRQFSNSRSEMNVSTLELGDSALYLCASSWTGTPEETQYFGPGTRLLVL.

This clonotype came up once. Relative to the germline gene, one junction end is altered; a read error may explain this. This rearrangement joins TRBV6-1 to TRBJ2-3, with D tentatively TRBD2 (5 bases). Germline V lookup: CDR1 MNHNS, CDR2 SASEGT. This CDR3 has 14 amino acids. The CDR3 nucleotides read TGTGCCAACAGTGAAGTGGGCCGCGGGGATACGCAGTATTTT. It encodes CANSEVGRGDTQYF.

CDR3 amino acids: CASIQLAGGRQYF. The CDR3 DNA is TGTGCCAGCATCCAACTAGCGGGGGGGCGGCAGTACTTC. The genes are TRBV2 and TRBJ2-5; 13 bases match TRBD2. Germline CDR1 and CDR2: SNHLY and FYNNEI. V shed 7 bases, J shed 11 bases, and the junction held 7 bases outside the gene matches. This CDR3 comprises 13 residues.

This clonotype has more than one count but fewer than ten. The chain links TRBV7-2 to TRBJ2-3, with D perhaps TRBD2 (7 bases). This CDR3 is 16 amino acids long. Trimming took off 5 bases at V and 2 bases at J, with 17 bases between the two ends. Germline V gene sequence: CDR1 SGHTA, CDR2 FQGNSA. The CDR3 protein is CASSAHRGANTDTQYF. As DNA, the CDR3 is TGTGCCAGCAGCGCCCACCGGGGGGCGAACACAGATACGCAGTATTTT.

In regard to this clonotype: Its ends do not fully match the called genes, so a read error is possible. The chain recombines TRBV7-7 with TRBJ2-7; D call uncertain. The germline gives CDR1 SSHAT, CDR2 FNYEAQ (reference sequence). The CDR3 consists of 13 residues. The CDR3 region is CASSLTRSYEQYF. In DNA, the CDR3 is TGTGCTAGCAGCCTCACCAGGAGCTACGAGCAGTACTTC.

The chain joins TRBV7-2 to TRBJ1-6; D remains unclear. Trimming left V 1 base short and J 5 bases short, with 12 bases between. There are 16 residues in the CDR3. CDR1 is SGHTA, CDR2 FQGNSA, per germline. The CDR3 is CASSLVGEGDNSPLHF. CDR3 bases: TGTGCCAGCAGCTTAGTCGGGGAGGGAGATAATTCACCCCTCCACTTT. The full variable domain, in which reference TRBV7-2 and TRBJ1-6 provide the parts outside the CDR3, is GAGVSQSPSNKVTEKGKDVELRCDPISGHTALYWYRQSLGQGLEFLIYFQGNSAPDKSGLPSDRFSAERTGGSVSTLTIQRTQQEDSAVYLCASSLVGEGDNSPLHFGNGTRLTVT.

This chain links TRBV6-2 or TRBV6-3 with TRBJ2-2, with D perhaps matching TRBD2 (6 bases). V dropped 0 bases and J dropped 0 bases, with 23 bases sitting between them. This CDR3 contains 21 residues. Per germline, CDR1 MNHEY and CDR2 SVGEGT. CDR3 loop: CASSYSPCLGLYRANTGELFF. CDR3 DNA: TGTGCCAGCAGTTACTCCCCATGCTTGGGACTCTATAGGGCGAACACCGGGGAGCTGTTTTTT.

This clonotype was seen a few times. The V call is TRBV7-2, the J call TRBJ2-7; 9 bases line up with TRBD2. V was clipped by 5 bases and J by 2 bases; unmatched bases: 7. Germline CDR1 SGHTA, CDR2 FQGNSA. The CDR3 totals 15 residues. This CDR3 is CASSPSGATAYEQYF. Here the CDR3 DNA reads TGTGCCAGCAGCCCTAGCGGGGCTACTGCCTACGAGCAGTACTTC.

The chain links TRBV7-2 to TRBJ1-4, with no clear D. Germline V gives CDR1 SGHTA, CDR2 FQGNSA. CDR3 length: 14 residues. Between the trimmed V and J ends, which lost 1 base and 8 bases, there was a span of 11 bases. CDR3 sequence (DNA): TGTGCCAGCAGCTTAGAGGTTCGGGCGGAAAAACTGTTTTTT. Its translation: CASSLEVRAEKLFF.

This CDR3 is CASSDTPGASDTQYF. CDR3 sequence (DNA): TGTGCCAGCAGCGACACTCCAGGGGCATCAGATACGCAGTATTTT. This chain links TRBV12-3 or TRBV12-4 with TRBJ2-3, with D maybe TRBD1 (6 bases). V dropped 6 bases and J dropped 4 bases, with 17 bases sitting between them. There are 15 residues in the CDR3.

Only a few counts were recorded for this clonotype. The CDR3 reads CASSVGDRANTQYF. The CDR3 nucleotides read TGTGCCAGCAGCGTAGGGGACAGGGCTAATACGCAGTATTTT. This chain uses TRBV9 with TRBJ2-3; 9 bases map to TRBD1. V lost 0 bases to trimming and J lost 7 bases; unmatched junction nucleotides: 3. CDR1 is SGDLS, CDR2 YYNGEE, per germline. This CDR3 has 14 residues. The whole variable domain, filled in from reference TRBV9 and TRBJ2-3, reads DSGVTQTPKHLITATGQRVTLRCSPRSGDLSVYWYQQSLDQGLQFLIQYYNGEERAKGNILERFSAQQFPDLHSELNLSSLELGDSALYFCASSVGDRANTQYFGPGTRLTVL.

The chain carries TRBV14 and TRBJ1-4; 8 positions match TRBD1. The CDR3 consists of 15 residues. J was trimmed by 8 bases and V by 0 bases; bases with no gene match: 5. Germline CDR1 and CDR2: SGHDN and FVKESK. CDR3 loop: CASSQEGQVEEKLFF. The CDR3 nucleotides read TGTGCCAGCAGCCAAGAGGGACAGGTGGAGGAAAAACTGTTTTTT.

J is TRBJ2-3 and V is TRBV9, with a weak D call TRBD2 (6 bases). This CDR3 is built from 16 residues. Trimming took 0 bases from V and 2 from J, leaving 13 bases between them. From germline, CDR1 is SGDLS and CDR2 YYNGEE. Here the CDR3 reads CASSVGNSGPTDTQYF. DNA for the CDR3: TGTGCCAGCAGCGTAGGAAATAGCGGTCCCACAGATACGCAGTATTTT. Complete variable domain (other parts from reference TRBV9 and TRBJ2-3): DSGVTQTPKHLITATGQRVTLRCSPRSGDLSVYWYQQSLDQGLQFLIQYYNGEERAKGNILERFSAQQFPDLHSELNLSSLELGDSALYFCASSVGNSGPTDTQYFGPGTRLTVL.

This clonotype was counted only a few times. V and J are TRBV6-2 or TRBV6-3 and TRBJ2-5, with D perhaps given as TRBD1 or TRBD2 (5 bases each). V lost 5 bases and J 5 bases, leaving 18 bases between the germline ends. The CDR3 is 15 residues long. Germline CDR1 is MNHEY and CDR2 is SVGEGT. This CDR3 reads CASSDRGSPTETQYF. In DNA, the CDR3 is TGTGCCAGCAGTGACCGGGGCTCGCCTACGGAGACCCAGTACTTC.

The CDR3 coding sequence is TGTGCCAGCAGCGTAGGGACAGGGCCCATCCAAGAGACCCAGTACTTC. This gives the protein CASSVGTGPIQETQYF. This chain joins TRBV9 and TRBJ2-5; 8 positions agree with TRBD1. The J segment lost 1 base and the V segment lost 0 bases, leaving 5 bases of the junction unmatched. This CDR3 has 16 amino acids. CDR1 is SGDLS, CDR2 YYNGEE, per germline.

This clonotype was seen more than once but under ten times. A read error may produce the germline difference seen at one junction end. This chain links TRBV12-3 or TRBV12-4 with TRBJ1-2; TRBD1 might be the D (5 bases). The CDR3 sequence is 14 residues long. CDR3 nucleotides: TGTGCCAGCAGTTTTCGGGGCAGGGAAGATGGCTACGCCTTC. Its protein is CASSFRGREDGYAF.

CDR3 coding DNA: TGTGCCAGCAGTTTCTCCGGACAGGGGCATGGCTACACCTTC. Amino acids: CASSFSGQGHGYTF. The rearrangement links TRBV12-3 or TRBV12-4 to TRBJ1-2, with 9 bases fitting TRBD1. V shed 3 bases, J shed 6 bases, and the junction held 5 bases outside the gene matches. This CDR3 spans 14 amino acids.

The chain recombines TRBV4-3 with TRBJ1-1, with a tentative D call TRBD1 (6 bases). The V gene lost 2 bases and the J gene lost 6 bases, with 13 bases spanning the gap. Germline V CDR1 and CDR2: LGHNA, YSLEER. The CDR3 has 14 residues. The CDR3 region is CASSQIQGAAEAFF. In DNA form, the CDR3 reads TGCGCCAGCAGCCAAATACAGGGAGCAGCTGAAGCTTTCTTT.

V and J are TRBV29-1 and TRBJ1-2, with D possibly TRBD1 on 6 matching bases. V lost 3 bases and J lost 8, with 16 bases in between. The CDR3 spans 13 residues. Germline V gene data show CDR1 as SQVTM and CDR2 as ANQGSEA. Here the CDR3 DNA reads TGCAGCGTTGAGGGCGACAGGTTCGAAGGCTACACCTTC. It translates to CSVEGDRFEGYTF.

The chain employs TRBV7-9 and TRBJ1-3; D remains unclear. Germline V CDR1 and CDR2: SEHNR, FQNEAQ (reference sequence). The V gene lost 6 bases and the J gene lost 8 bases, with 11 bases spanning the gap. The CDR3 loop spans 12 amino acids. The CDR3 is CASRSELDTIYF. In DNA, the CDR3 is TGTGCCAGCAGATCGGAGCTAGACACCATATATTTT. The variable domain in full, with the rest retrieved from reference TRBV7-9 and TRBJ1-3, is DTGVSQNPRHKITKRGQNVTFRCDPISEHNRLYWYRQTLGQGPEFLTYFQNEAQLEKSRLLSDRFSAERPKGSFSTLEIQRTEQGDSAMYLCASRSELDTIYFGEGSWLTVV.

V gene TRBV21-1 combines with J gene TRBJ1-4. TRBV21-1 is deemed a pseudogene. The CDR3 is 17 amino acids. This chain's CDR3 is CASSKVLGMDSNEKLFF. In DNA, the CDR3 is TGTGCCAGCAGCAAAGTTCTGGGGATGGATTCTAATGAAAAACTGTTTTTT.

In its sample, this clonotype was seen a few times. This chain uses TRBV7-2 with TRBJ2-5; D is possibly TRBD2 (6 bases). This CDR3 is built from 18 residues. Germline CDR1 reads SGHTA; CDR2 reads FQGNSA. V lost 2 bases and J 1 base, leaving 20 bases between the germline ends. The CDR3 sequence: CASSLRLVDGNRQETQYF. In DNA form, the CDR3 reads TGTGCCAGCAGCTTACGACTAGTGGATGGGAACCGCCAAGAGACCCAGTACTTC.

The J gene is TRBJ1-1, the V gene TRBV7-9; D possibly corresponds to TRBD1 (5 bases). Deletions cut 2 bases from V and 8 bases from J, with 15 bases between. The CDR3 sequence is 14 residues long. Germline V CDR1 and CDR2: SEHNR, FQNEAQ (reference sequence). DNA for the CDR3: TGTGCCAGCAGCTTACGCCAGGCGGGGACGGAAGCTTTCTTT. This gives the protein CASSLRQAGTEAFF.

This clonotype has more than one count but fewer than ten. The V and J genes are TRBV5-6 and TRBJ2-3; D not resolved. CDR3 size: 13 residues. V lost 3 bases, J lost 5 bases, and 10 bases lay in between. Germline V gene data show CDR1 as SGHDT and CDR2 as YYEEEE. The CDR3 protein is CASSSWLGDTQYF. DNA for the CDR3: TGTGCCAGCAGCTCATGGCTGGGAGATACGCAGTATTTT.